What follows are 16 T cell receptor beta chains derived from one specimen sequenced in a study of Ad26.COV2.S vaccination and SARS-CoV-2 variants. Indicated treatment: around 19 received Ad26.COV2.S at low or high dose, single or two shots; 5 received placebo; per-sample allocation not given. Day 63 after the first vaccine or placebo injection was the time point for sampling. Clones were sequenced by immunoSEQ multiplex PCR, and TCRdb holds only the in-frame ones, with some missing. The profile covers 300,000 to 400,000 clones, with about 87% appearing a single time and around 6.4% taken by the ten largest. Material: peripheral blood, obtained in a trial of Ad26.COV2.S vaccine versus placebo. The receptors stem from a person aged 18-60 years who received the Ad26.COV2.S COVID-19 vaccine or a placebo.

This sequence joins TRBV7-9 and TRBJ2-1; D call uncertain. Trimming pared 5 bases from V and 1 base from J, leaving 15 bases between. Per germline, CDR1 SEHNR and CDR2 FQNEAQ (reference sequence). The CDR3 contains 16 residues. The CDR3 here is CASSGNDGLSYNEQFF. The DNA of the CDR3 is TGTGCCAGCAGCGGGAATGACGGTTTATCCTACAATGAGCAGTTCTTC.

This chain connects TRBV19 to TRBJ2-3; 8 bases match TRBD1. Germline lookup yields CDR1 LNHDA and CDR2 SQIVND (reference sequence). The length of the CDR3 is 14 residues. With 3 bases clipped from V and 3 bases from J, the junction kept 2 bases outside the gene matches. For the CDR3, the DNA is TGTGCCAGTAGTATCGACAGGGGAACAGATACGCAGTATTTT. This sequence encodes CASSIDRGTDTQYF.

The chain combines TRBV27 with TRBJ1-4; no clear D. Trimming took 4 bases from V and 8 from J, leaving 5 bases between them. Germline-derived CDR1 and CDR2 are MNHEY and SMNVEV (reference sequence). The CDR3 consists of 11 residues. The CDR3 loop reads CASSSGEKLFF. Here the CDR3 DNA reads TGTGCCAGCAGTTCGGGGGAAAAACTGTTTTTT.

CDR3 nucleotide sequence: TGCAGCGTTGCGAGTGGGAACACTGAAGCTTTCTTT. It encodes CSVASGNTEAFF. The rearrangement uses TRBV29-1 and TRBJ1-1; D not resolved. V lost 4 bases, J lost 1 base, and 7 bases lay in between. The CDR3 has 12 residues. CDR1 is SQVTM, CDR2 ANQGSEA, per germline. Complete variable domain (other parts from reference TRBV29-1 and TRBJ1-1): SAVISQKPSRDICQRGTSLTIQCQVDSQVTMMFWYRQQPGQSLTLIATANQGSEATYESGFVIDKFPISRPNLTFSTLTVSNMSPEDSSIYLCSVASGNTEAFFGQGTRLTVV.

V usage is TRBV10-3 and J usage is TRBJ2-3, with a possible D match to TRBD1 (6 bases). CDR3 length: 15 amino acids. Trimming took 10 bases from V and 0 from J, leaving 17 bases between them. Germline V CDR1 and CDR2: ENHRY, SYGVKD. The CDR3 here is CATHSRDTSTDTQYF. The CDR3 region has the DNA TGTGCCACCCACTCCCGGGACACCAGCACAGATACGCAGTATTTT.

The rearrangement uses TRBV5-4 and TRBJ2-7, with TRBD2 identical over 13 bases. The ends lost 7 bases at V and 5 bases at J; junction bases unmatched: 9. This CDR3 is 15 amino acids long. Germline V gene lookup returns CDR1 SGHNT and CDR2 YYREEE (reference sequence). The CDR3 reads CASGPGTSGNHEQYF. CDR3 sequence (DNA): TGTGCCAGCGGGCCCGGGACTAGCGGGAACCACGAGCAGTACTTC.

CDR3 protein: CASRKGSGWGATEAFF. DNA for the CDR3: TGTGCCAGTAGGAAGGGGTCTGGTTGGGGTGCGACTGAAGCTTTCTTT. V usage is TRBV19 and J usage is TRBJ1-1, with D perhaps TRBD1 (5 bases). V lost 6 bases, J lost 5 bases, and 22 bases lay in between. In germline, CDR1 is LNHDA, CDR2 SQIVND (reference sequence). This CDR3 has 16 amino acids.

The chain employs TRBV7-9 and TRBJ2-1; D is unclear. Germline V gives CDR1 SEHNR, CDR2 FQNEAQ (reference sequence). The CDR3 has 13 amino acids. V was pared by 6 bases and J by 4 bases, with 10 bases between. CDR3 in amino acids: CASRRTDYNEQFF. DNA of the CDR3: TGTGCCAGCAGACGGACCGATTACAATGAGCAGTTCTTC.

The CDR3 is CASSDNQNTEAFF. In nucleotides, the CDR3 is TGTGCCAGCAGTGATAATCAGAACACTGAAGCTTTCTTT. V usage is TRBV6-1 and J usage is TRBJ1-1; D is undetermined. Deletions cut 3 bases from V and 1 base from J, with 6 bases between. From germline, CDR1 is MNHNS and CDR2 SASEGT. The CDR3 runs 13 residues.

The DNA of the CDR3 is TGTGCCTGGAGTGTTTATCGCACGAGTGAAAAACTGTTTTTT. This sequence encodes CAWSVYRTSEKLFF. The chain links TRBV30 to TRBJ1-4; D remains ambiguous. Germline assignment: CDR1 GTSNPN and CDR2 SVGIG (reference sequence). The CDR3 loop spans 14 amino acids. Trimming left V 0 bases short and J 7 bases short, with 12 bases between.

Only one count was recorded for this clone. The chain joins TRBV7-8 to TRBJ2-4; D not certain. The CDR3 covers 14 residues. Germline V gene sequence: CDR1 SGHVS, CDR2 FQNEAQ. V was trimmed by 0 bases and J by 6 bases, leaving 9 bases between them. The CDR3 loop reads CASSLAARGNIQYF. CDR3 coding DNA: TGTGCCAGCAGCTTAGCGGCCAGAGGAAACATTCAGTACTTC.

The chain joins TRBV3-1 (or the pseudogene TRBV3-2) to TRBJ2-7; TRBD2 matches at 10 bases. The germline gives CDR1 LGHDT, CDR2 YNNKEL (reference sequence). V shed 3 bases, J shed 3 bases, and the junction held 5 bases outside the gene matches. The CDR3 has 15 residues. This chain's CDR3 is CASSHYGLADYEQYF. The CDR3 nucleotides read TGTGCCAGCAGCCATTACGGACTAGCGGACTACGAGCAGTACTTC.

The V call is TRBV28, the J call TRBJ1-2; D is perhaps TRBD1 (5 bases). Germline lookup yields CDR1 MDHEN and CDR2 SYDVKM. Trimming pared 6 bases from V and 0 bases from J, leaving 17 bases between. This CDR3 region has 16 residues. CDR3 sequence reads: CASSPNVLGANYGYTF. For the CDR3, the DNA is TGTGCCAGCAGCCCTAACGTGTTAGGGGCTAACTATGGCTACACCTTC.

The DNA of the CDR3 is TGTGCCATCAAGGGAGGAAGCGGTGAGCAGTTCTTC. Amino acids: CAIKGGSGEQFF. The chain uses TRBV10-3 and TRBJ2-1, with TRBD2 as a possible D gene (6 bases). The germline V and J ends were trimmed by 7 bases and 9 bases, with 13 bases remaining between them. Germline V gives CDR1 ENHRY, CDR2 SYGVKD. The CDR3 covers 12 residues.

The V call is TRBV6-5, the J call TRBJ1-1; D might be TRBD1 (6 bases). V was shortened by 10 bases and J by 4 bases, with 22 bases between the two germline ends. CDR3 length equals 15 residues. From germline, CDR1 is MNHEY and CDR2 SVGAGI. CDR3 in amino acids: CAIYPDGGRGTEAFF. The CDR3 DNA sequence: TGTGCCATTTACCCCGATGGGGGCAGGGGCACTGAAGCTTTCTTT.

V is TRBV3-1 (or the pseudogene TRBV3-2) and J is TRBJ2-5; unclear D gene. The CDR3 contains 14 residues. Trimming left V 1 base short and J 2 bases short, with 8 bases between. CDR1 and CDR2 from the germline V gene are LGHDT and YNNKEL (reference sequence). Here the CDR3 DNA reads TGTGCCAGCAGCCAAGGGCTGGAACAAGAGACCCAGTACTTC. This encodes CASSQGLEQETQYF.